This T cell receptor (beta chain) was identified in a study of T cell changes during pregnancy in multiple sclerosis. Germline CDR1 GTSNPN, CDR2 SVGIG (reference sequence). The CDR3 runs to 13 residues. V was trimmed by 0 bases and J by 1 base, leaving 7 bases between them. Generated by immunoSEQ multiplex PCR, the TCRdb table keeps only in-frame clones and is missing some. Of some 38,000 clones in the sample, approximately 90% were seen once. This specimen was CD8+ T cells from peripheral blood mononuclear cells, taken in the third trimester of pregnancy. The sequence came from a female donor with multiple sclerosis, enrolled in a pregnancy study. The V and J genes are TRBV30 and TRBJ2-7, with D hard to call. The CDR3 protein is CAWSVTVSYEQYF. The DNA of the CDR3 is TGTGCCTGGAGTGTAACGGTTTCCTACGAGCAGTACTTC. Full variable domain (remainder filled in from reference TRBV30 and TRBJ2-7): SQTIHQWPATLVQPVGSPLSLECTVEGTSNPNLYWYRQAAGRGLQLLFYSVGIGQISSEVPQNLSASRPQDRQFILSSKKLLLSDSGFYLCAWSVTVSYEQYFGPGTRLTVT.